This TCR beta chain derives from a study of graft-versus-host responses after intestinal transplantation. Study-wide background: Induction using anti-thymocyte globulin, followed by tacrolimus and steroids for roughly 3 years, was given to all recipients.

This clone was found once. Antigen: not known. Between the trimmed V and J ends, which lost 0 bases and 4 bases, there was a span of 16 bases. This CDR3 has 16 residues. CDR1 is LGHNA and CDR2 is YSLEER in the germline V gene. Some clones are missing from TCRdb's copy, which holds only in-frame ones; the method was immunoSEQ multiplex PCR. The repertoire holds more than 85,000 clones, 90% to 95% seen once, with 1.5% to 2% in the top ten. The starting material was unstimulated CD8+ T cells sorted from spleen or lymph node cells, obtained before intestinal transplant. The sequence derives from a human donor who received an intestinal transplant. V and J are TRBV4-3 and TRBJ2-7; tentatively, D is TRBD1 (5 bases). CDR3 DNA sequence: TGCGCCAGCAGCCAAGATAGAGGAACAGGCCGGTACGAGCAGTACTTC. Its protein product is CASSQDRGTGRYEQYF.